The clone carrying this T cell receptor (beta chain) showed up just once. Its antigen is not identified. Profiled with immunoSEQ multiplex PCR; TCRdb holds only in-frame clones, not every one. The sample shows more than 95,000 clones, around 76% of them seen only once. The data stem from a study of T cell responses to AZD1222 COVID-19 vaccine. General study results and limits: Targeting of unmutated variant regions was reportedly seen in nearly half of spike-specific TCRs. With two AZD1222 doses given, Spike-specific TCR breadth and depth both rose. Repertoire sampling occurred only after the peak T cell response. The donors showed a predominance of white British ancestry and of females, with possible underestimation of clonal diversity.

J lost 0 bases, V lost 0 bases, and 1 base had no gene match. Germline CDR1 is LGHNA and CDR2 is YNFKEQ. The CDR3 is 18 amino acids. The rearrangement links TRBV4-2 to TRBJ2-2; 13 bases fit TRBD2. This TCR was recovered from an adult in good health. The sample here was peripheral blood, taken on day 0 of AZD1222 vaccination. The CDR3 coding sequence is TGTGCCAGCAGCCAAGAGACTAGCGGGGGGCCGAACACCGGGGAGCTGTTTTTT. It encodes CASSQETSGGPNTGELFF.